Shown below are 24 T cell receptor beta chains from a single sample sequenced in a study of blood T cell repertoires in COVID-19. Assay used: immunoSEQ multiplex PCR; TCRdb lists only in-frame clones, some missing. This table holds about 83,000 clones, roughly 90% found once. The sample taken for sequencing was peripheral blood. These TCRs come from a woman between 50 and 59 years old with active or convalescent COVID-19.

This chain joins TRBV15 and TRBJ1-1; a possible D gene is TRBD1 (5 bases). CDR3 length equals 15 residues. CDR1 and CDR2 (germline): LNHNV, YYDKDF (reference sequence). The ends were cut back, 1 base at V and 0 bases at J, with 9 bases in the middle. CDR3: CATSRVRGVNTEAFF. The CDR3 DNA is TGTGCCACCAGCAGAGTGCGGGGGGTGAACACTGAAGCTTTCTTT.

The gene calls are TRBV28 and TRBJ1-1; D is possibly TRBD1 (6 bases). V lost 8 bases and J lost 5, with 15 bases in between. CDR3 length equals 13 residues. In germline, CDR1 is MDHEN, CDR2 SYDVKM. The CDR3 DNA reads as TGTGCCAGCCGAAGACAGGTCACGACTGAAGCTTTCTTT. Amino acids: CASRRQVTTEAFF.

The chain combines TRBV4-2 with TRBJ2-7, with D tentatively TRBD2 (6 bases). The CDR3 loop spans 14 amino acids. Germline-derived CDR1 and CDR2 are LGHNA and YNFKEQ. Between the trimmed V and J ends, which lost 5 bases and 1 base, there was a span of 12 bases. The CDR3 sequence: CASSTSRGSYEQYF. In nucleotides, the CDR3 is TGTGCCAGCAGCACTAGCCGAGGGTCCTACGAGCAGTACTTC.

The rearrangement links TRBV19 to TRBJ1-2, with D unclear. The ends were cut back, 3 bases at V and 6 bases at J, with 11 bases in the middle. CDR3 size: 13 residues. Germline CDR1 is LNHDA and CDR2 is SQIVND (reference sequence). CDR3 in amino acids: CASSMAGSNGYTF. As DNA, the CDR3 is TGTGCCAGTAGTATGGCGGGAAGCAATGGCTACACCTTC.

This clone appeared a single time. The chain joins TRBV5-6 to TRBJ2-3, with D possibly being TRBD1 (5 bases). The V gene's germline CDR1 is SGHDT and CDR2 YYEEEE. V was pared by 4 bases and J by 5 bases, with 8 bases between. This CDR3 comprises 12 residues. CDR3 coding DNA: TGTGCCAGCAGCCCAGACAGAGATACGCAGTATTTT. Translating it yields CASSPDRDTQYF.

The gene calls are TRBV10-3 and TRBJ1-5, with D uncertain. V was cut by 4 bases and J by 6 bases, with 16 bases left in between. The CDR3 spans 15 residues. Looked up from germline, CDR1 is ENHRY and CDR2 is SYGVKD. The CDR3 nucleotides read TGTGCCATCAGTGTTAACGGGATTCATTCTCAGCCCCAGCATTTT. Amino acids: CAISVNGIHSQPQHF.

The chain employs TRBV5-1 and TRBJ2-5; 7 bases fit TRBD1. Germline V lookup: CDR1 SGHRS, CDR2 YFSETQ. The CDR3 extends over 17 amino acids. Trimming took 4 bases from V and 0 from J; bases not matched to a gene: 12. The CDR3 is CASSPGVGQMYQETQYF. In nucleotides, the CDR3 is TGCGCCAGCAGCCCCGGGGTGGGACAGATGTACCAAGAGACCCAGTACTTC.

The chain has TRBV18 and TRBJ2-7; D may be TRBD2 (5 bases). The CDR3 loop spans 15 amino acids. Germline V gives CDR1 KGHSH, CDR2 LQKENI. V was clipped by 6 bases and J by 2 bases, with 17 bases between them. Here the CDR3 reads CASSPSRTATYEQYF. The CDR3 DNA reads TGTGCCAGCTCCCCCTCCAGGACTGCCACCTACGAGCAGTACTTC.

The CDR3 DNA is TGTGCCAGCAGCCAAGGAGGAAGCTTAGCCAAAAACATTCAGTACTTC. It encodes CASSQGGSLAKNIQYF. The rearrangement joins TRBV3-1 (or the pseudogene TRBV3-2) to TRBJ2-4; no reliable D call. V was clipped by 1 base and J by 0 bases, with 10 bases between them. CDR3 size: 16 residues. Looked up from germline, CDR1 is LGHDT and CDR2 is YNNKEL (reference sequence).

This clone was counted a single time. This chain uses TRBV6-5 with TRBJ1-1, with a tentative D call TRBD1 (6 bases). Trimming cost V 6 bases and J 5 bases, with 16 bases left between them. This CDR3 comprises 14 residues. Germline V lookup: CDR1 MNHEY, CDR2 SVGAGI. CDR3 loop: CASSPGDGFTEAFF. In nucleotides, the CDR3 is TGTGCCAGCAGCCCAGGGGATGGGTTTACTGAAGCTTTCTTT.

This chain joins TRBV5-8 and TRBJ1-1, with 9 nucleotides matching TRBD1. This CDR3 has 13 residues. With V trimmed by 0 bases and J by 10 bases, 4 bases remained unmatched. From germline, CDR1 is SGHTS and CDR2 YDEGEE. The CDR3 DNA follows: TGTGCCAGCAGCTTGGGACAGGGGGATCGAGCTTTCTTT. Protein product: CASSLGQGDRAFF.

This clone has just one count. The chain carries TRBV6-5 and TRBJ2-7; unclear D gene. This CDR3 has 13 residues. CDR1 and CDR2 (germline): MNHEY, SVGAGI. Trimming stripped 10 bases from V and 0 bases from J, with 13 bases between. The CDR3, as DNA: TGTGCCACTCTCCACCCGGGCTCCTACGAGCAGTACTTC. This sequence encodes CATLHPGSYEQYF.

The chain links TRBV27 to TRBJ1-5; 7 bases agree with TRBD1. Germline V gene data show CDR1 as MNHEY and CDR2 as SMNVEV (reference sequence). V was pared by 6 bases and J by 3 bases, with 2 bases of the junction left unmatched. CDR3 length: 13 amino acids. CDR3 nucleotides: TGTGCCAGCAGGGACAGGCTCAATCAGCCCCAGCATTTT. This translates into CASRDRLNQPQHF.

The V call is TRBV9, the J call TRBJ1-5; D ambiguous. CDR3 length: 15 residues. CDR1 is SGDLS, CDR2 YYNGEE, per germline. Trimming took 0 bases from V and 5 from J, leaving 12 bases between them. CDR3 nucleotides: TGTGCCAGCAGCGTAGCTCCTGGAGCAGATCAGCCCCAGCATTTT. This codes for CASSVAPGADQPQHF.

The J gene is TRBJ2-7, the V gene TRBV27; 8 nucleotides agree with TRBD2. Germline assignment: CDR1 MNHEY and CDR2 SMNVEV (reference sequence). The CDR3 runs to 15 residues. J gave up 5 bases and V 5 bases, and 11 bases lay outside the gene matches. In nucleotides, the CDR3 is TGTGCCAGCAGTAGCCCGGGGGGGGCGACCCACGAGCAGTACTTC. Encoded protein: CASSSPGGATHEQYF.

About this clone: The same CDR3 arises from other DNA sequences in this sample as well. The chain employs TRBV5-1 and TRBJ2-1; 10 bases match TRBD2. From germline, CDR1 is SGHRS and CDR2 YFSETQ. This CDR3 is built from 15 residues. The V gene end was trimmed by 4 bases and the J gene end by 8 bases; junction bases not matched to a gene: 9. The CDR3 bases are TGCGCCAGCAGCCCACTAGCGGGACTTGGGGATGAGCAGTTCTTC. Amino acid sequence: CASSPLAGLGDEQFF.

This chain links TRBV18 with TRBJ2-6; no clear D gene. The CDR3 consists of 14 residues. Looked up from germline, CDR1 is KGHSH and CDR2 is LQKENI. Deletions cut 1 base from V and 1 base from J, with 2 bases between. The DNA of the CDR3 is TGTGCCAGCTCACCACTATCTGGGGCCAACGTCCTGACTTTC. Translating gives CASSPLSGANVLTF.

V is TRBV30 and J is TRBJ2-1; 8 bases match TRBD2. CDR1 is GTSNPN and CDR2 is SVGIG in the germline V gene (reference sequence). The CDR3 has 15 amino acids. Losses at the gene ends were 4 bases for V and 6 bases for J; bases not matched to a gene: 11. As DNA, the CDR3 is TGTGCCTGGATTAGGGGACTAGAGTACCCCAATGAGCAGTTCTTC. This codes for CAWIRGLEYPNEQFF.

The chain joins TRBV12-3 or TRBV12-4 to TRBJ1-5; D not resolved. The CDR3 runs 13 residues. V was trimmed by 3 bases and J by 9 bases, leaving 12 bases between them. CDR3 protein: CASSFRRQAPQHF. In DNA form, the CDR3 reads TGTGCCAGCAGTTTCCGCAGGCAGGCGCCCCAGCATTTT.

The V and J genes are TRBV30 and TRBJ2-1, with D uncertain. Germline loops: CDR1 GTSNPN, CDR2 SVGIG (reference sequence). V was trimmed by 0 bases and J by 0 bases, leaving 9 bases between them. The CDR3 sequence is 15 residues long. CDR3 sequence: CAWSVLVNSYNEQFF. CDR3 coding DNA: TGTGCCTGGAGTGTACTCGTCAACTCCTACAATGAGCAGTTCTTC. The variable domain in full, with the rest retrieved from reference TRBV30 and TRBJ2-1, is SQTIHQWPATLVQPVGSPLSLECTVEGTSNPNLYWYRQAAGRGLQLLFYSVGIGQISSEVPQNLSASRPQDRQFILSSKKLLLSDSGFYLCAWSVLVNSYNEQFFGPGTRLTVL.

The genes are TRBV19 and TRBJ2-1; 7 bases are a match to TRBD1. J gave up 9 bases and V 6 bases, and 17 bases lay outside the gene matches. There are 16 residues in the CDR3. Germline values: CDR1 LNHDA, CDR2 SQIVND (reference sequence). CDR3 coding DNA: TGTGCCAGTAGCACAACCAGACAGGGTGGCTTTGCTGAGCAGTTCTTC. Its translation is CASSTTRQGGFAEQFF.

This clone was detected only once. This chain connects TRBV2 to TRBJ1-4; D not resolved. CDR1 is SNHLY, CDR2 FYNNEI, per germline. This CDR3 comprises 15 residues. Trimming left V 5 bases short and J 0 bases short, with 10 bases between. CDR3 sequence: CASSTQLATNEKLFF. The CDR3 region has the DNA TGTGCCAGCAGTACACAGCTTGCAACTAATGAAAAACTGTTTTTT.

The chain joins TRBV9 to TRBJ2-2; 7 nucleotides match TRBD1. This CDR3 has 16 residues. The germline V gene encodes CDR1 SGDLS and CDR2 YYNGEE. V shed 4 bases and J 0 bases; nucleotides not matched to a gene: 6. In nucleotides, the CDR3 is TGTGCCAGCAGCCCAAAGGGACAGACGAACACCGGGGAGCTGTTTTTT. This gives the protein CASSPKGQTNTGELFF.

This chain joins TRBV12-3 or TRBV12-4 and TRBJ1-1; D is unclear. Trimming left V 8 bases short and J 3 bases short, with 13 bases between. The CDR3 loop spans 13 amino acids. The CDR3 loop is CASDGRADTEAFF. CDR3 bases: TGTGCCAGCGATGGGAGGGCAGACACTGAAGCTTTCTTT.